This is a list of T cell receptor beta chains from one sample in a study of T cells in Graves' hyperthyroidism and ophthalmopathy. TCRdb recomputed calls from the multiplex PCR reads with MiXCR, one row per CDR3 protein. This table has some 600,000 distinct CDR3 sequences, approximately 13% appearing once. Sequencing input: blood. The receptors stem from a woman aged 25 to 39 with Graves' hyperthyroidism that later progressed to Graves' ophthalmopathy. Both conserved end residues are part of each CDR3. A D gene is named only where the DNA matches it firmly. A row's size may be missing; if present it is once, few, many or a size class.

d_call	v_call	j_call	clone_size	cdr3_nt	cdr3_aa
.	TRBV18	TRBJ1-1	many	TGTGCCAGCTCACCGTCGCGGGGGAACACTGAAGCTTTCTTT	CASSPSRGNTEAFF
TRBD1	TRBV28	TRBJ1-5	.	TGTGCCAGCAGTTACAATAAAGAGACAGGGAGCAATCAGCCCCAGCATTTT	CASSYNKETGSNQPQHF
.	TRBV6-2/TRBV6-3	TRBJ2-1	many	TGTGCCAGCAGTCAACGGATCTACAATGAGCAGTTCTTC	CASSQRIYNEQFF
.	TRBV6-1	TRBJ1-1	many	TGCGCCAGCAGTCCTAGGAGGGACACTGAAGCTTTCTTT	CASSPRRDTEAFF
TRBD2	TRBV6-1	TRBJ2-6	many	TGTGCCAGCACTGGGACTAGCGGGAGGTCTGGGGCCAACGTCCTGACTTTC	CASTGTSGRSGANVLTF
.	TRBV9	TRBJ2-5	many	TGTGCCAGCAGCGGACCACGCGGGGAGACACACGAGACCCAGTACTTC	CASSGPRGETHETQYF
.	TRBV6-5	TRBJ2-7	many	TGTGCCAGCAGTTACTCATATCCCCCCGGCGAGCTCGAGCAGTACTTC	CASSYSYPPGELEQYF
TRBD2	TRBV5-1	TRBJ2-7	many	TGCGCCAGCAGCTTGCCCCCGGGACTAGCGGTGTCCTACGAGCAGTACTTC	CASSLPPGLAVSYEQYF
.	TRBV12-5	TRBJ2-7	few	TGTGCTAGTGGTTTGGGACAGGCTAGCCGGGACTACGAGCAGTACTTC	CASGLGQASRDYEQYF
TRBD2	TRBV7-2	TRBJ2-1	.	TGTGCCAGCAGCTTAGTAGGACTAGCGAACGTCAATGAGCAGTTCTTC	CASSLVGLANVNEQFF
.	TRBV6-1	TRBJ1-2	many	TGTGCCAGCAACAGACGGGGAGGCGCGGCCCATGGCTACACCTTC	CASNRRGGAAHGYTF
.	TRBV28	TRBJ2-2	many	TGTGCCAGCAGTTTCTTAGCGAACACCGGGGAGCTGTTTTTT	CASSFLANTGELFF
.	TRBV10-3	TRBJ2-7	many	TGTGCCATCAGTGAGAGCCCAGGCTCGGGCGAGCAGTACTTC	CAISESPGSGEQYF
TRBD1	TRBV24-1	TRBJ2-1	many	TGTGCCACCAGTGGGACAGGGGAGAGGGATGAGCAGTTCTTC	CATSGTGERDEQFF
TRBD1	TRBV19	TRBJ1-2	.	TGTGCCAGTAGTATAACAGGGGGCTATGGCTACACCTTC	CASSITGGYGYTF
.	TRBV2	TRBJ2-2	many	TGTGCCAGCAGTGGTGGAGGCACCGGGGAGCTGTTTTTT	CASSGGGTGELFF
.	TRBV19	TRBJ1-3	.	TGTGCCAGTAGTATAAGGGTTTATCGGTCTGGAAACACCATATATTTT	CASSIRVYRSGNTIYF
TRBD2	TRBV7-9	TRBJ2-1	many	TGTGCCAGCAGTTCCGGACTAGCGGGGGGCTTGGATGAGCAGTTCTTC	CASSSGLAGGLDEQFF
TRBD1	TRBV4-1	TRBJ2-1	.	TGCGCCAGCAGCCAAGAATTACAGGGGTCCTACAATGAGCAGTTCTTC	CASSQELQGSYNEQFF
TRBD2	TRBV6-1	TRBJ2-3	many	TGTGCCAGCAGTACCCAGCGGGGGATCACAGATACGCAGTATTTT	CASSTQRGITDTQYF
TRBD1	TRBV27	TRBJ1-2	once	TGTGCCAGCAGTTCCGGGACAGCTGGCTACACCTTC	CASSSGTAGYTF
TRBD1	TRBV6-1	TRBJ2-2	many	TGTGCCAGCAGGGACAGGACGAACACCGGGGAGCTGTTTTTT	CASRDRTNTGELFF
.	TRBV6-1	TRBJ2-1	.	TGTGCCAGCGGGGGGACAGTATACAATGAGCAGTTCTTC	CASGGTVYNEQFF
.	TRBV12-3/TRBV12-4	TRBJ2-3	many	TGTGCCAGCAGTCCCCGCTCTCGTAGCACAGATACGCAGTATTTT	CASSPRSRSTDTQYF
TRBD1	TRBV7-3	TRBJ2-7	many	TGTGCCAGCAGCTCTTCCGGACAGGGGGCCTACGAGCAGTACTTC	CASSSSGQGAYEQYF
.	TRBV27	TRBJ2-2	many	TGTGCCAGCAGTTTTCCGGCGACCGGGGAGCTGTTTTTT	CASSFPATGELFF
.	TRBV4-1	TRBJ2-2	few	TGCGCCAGCAGCCAAGGTAGATTGCGGGGATCGAACACCGGGGAGCTGTTTTTT	CASSQGRLRGSNTGELFF
.	TRBV30	TRBJ2-5	many	TGTGCCTGGAGTGTAGACGGGATGGAGACCCAGTACTTC	CAWSVDGMETQYF
TRBD2	TRBV5-5	TRBJ2-1	.	TGCGCCAGCAGCGAAAGCAAGGGGAGGGCCCTCTACAATGAGCAGTTCTTC	CASSESKGRALYNEQFF